This entry lists 2 T cell receptor beta chains sequenced from one sample in a study of patients and donors after allogeneic stem cell transplantation. TCRdb fed the RT-PCR reads into MiXCR, producing one record per CDR3 protein. The sample has 2,400 or so distinct CDR3 sequences, approximately 8.2% seen once. Sequenced input: blood, either unsorted or a sorted T cell fraction (not recorded which). These receptors all stem from a human donor who was either an allogeneic HSCT recipient or a stem cell or donor lymphocyte infusion donor (not recorded which). It is not recorded whose cells these are; they may come from a transplant donor.

The rearrangement uses TRBV7-2 and TRBJ2-7, with 7 bases that match TRBD2. The CDR3 has 15 amino acids. Germline CDR1 is SGHTA and CDR2 is FQGNSA. Trimming removed 1 base from V and 2 bases from J; junction bases left unmatched: 5. Here the CDR3 DNA reads TGTGCCAGCAGCTTAGAGAGACTAGCCACCTACGAGCAGTACTTC. Translated, it gives CASSLERLATYEQYF.

This clonotype was recorded a few times. The chain recombines TRBV7-3 with TRBJ2-1; TRBD2 matches at 7 bases. V trimming: 5 bases; J trimming: 2 bases; junction bases outside the gene matches: 6. Germline values: CDR1 SGHTA, CDR2 FQGTGA. This CDR3 comprises 15 residues. The CDR3 bases are TGTGCCAGCAGCAAAAGCGGGACCCCCTACAATGAGCAGTTCTTC. As protein: CASSKSGTPYNEQFF.